This T cell receptor beta chain came from a study of read filtering for tumor transcriptome and immune sequencing. Study-level background: Mean patient age was around 66 years, range roughly 40 to 80; over 16 male, around 14 female. By R-ISS, stages I, II and III held around 8, 15 and 7 patients. RNA-seq yielded only about 75 to 1,300 TCR reads, IR-seq about 4.05 to 11 million.

This library used around 400 ng RNA and molecular barcoded adaptors spanning alpha/delta and beta/gamma chains. TCRdb re-called the reads through MiXCR, storing one row per CDR3 protein. This table has approximately 93,000 distinct CDR3 sequences, about a fifth appearing once. The CDR3 consists of 15 residues. V was clipped by 3 bases and J by 1 base; unmatched bases: 5. CDR1 SGHDT and CDR2 YYEEEE come from the germline V gene. This clonotype was detected a few times. This TCR derives from a donor aged 40 or older with multiple myeloma. The specimen was a population of CD138-negative cells sorted from bone marrow. The chain links TRBV5-6 to TRBJ1-1, with 8 positions matching TRBD1. The CDR3 reads CASSSDRAKNTEAFF. The CDR3 bases are TGTGCCAGCAGCTCGGACAGGGCCAAGAACACTGAAGCTTTCTTT.